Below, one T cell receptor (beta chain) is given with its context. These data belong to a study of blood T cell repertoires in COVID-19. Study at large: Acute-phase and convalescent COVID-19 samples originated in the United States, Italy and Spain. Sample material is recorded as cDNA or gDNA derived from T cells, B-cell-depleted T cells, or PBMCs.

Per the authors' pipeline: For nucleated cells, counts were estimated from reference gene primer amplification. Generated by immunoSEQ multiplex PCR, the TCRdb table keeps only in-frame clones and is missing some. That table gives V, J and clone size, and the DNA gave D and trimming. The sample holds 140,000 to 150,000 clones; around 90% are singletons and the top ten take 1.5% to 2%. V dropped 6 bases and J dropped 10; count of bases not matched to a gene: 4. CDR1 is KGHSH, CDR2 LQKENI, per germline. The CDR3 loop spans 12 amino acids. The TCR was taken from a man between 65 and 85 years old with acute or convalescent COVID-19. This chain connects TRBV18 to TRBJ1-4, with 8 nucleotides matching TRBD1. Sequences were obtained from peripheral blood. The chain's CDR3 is CASSPGQGKLFF. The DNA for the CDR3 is TGTGCCAGCTCCCCAGGACAGGGAAAACTGTTTTTT.